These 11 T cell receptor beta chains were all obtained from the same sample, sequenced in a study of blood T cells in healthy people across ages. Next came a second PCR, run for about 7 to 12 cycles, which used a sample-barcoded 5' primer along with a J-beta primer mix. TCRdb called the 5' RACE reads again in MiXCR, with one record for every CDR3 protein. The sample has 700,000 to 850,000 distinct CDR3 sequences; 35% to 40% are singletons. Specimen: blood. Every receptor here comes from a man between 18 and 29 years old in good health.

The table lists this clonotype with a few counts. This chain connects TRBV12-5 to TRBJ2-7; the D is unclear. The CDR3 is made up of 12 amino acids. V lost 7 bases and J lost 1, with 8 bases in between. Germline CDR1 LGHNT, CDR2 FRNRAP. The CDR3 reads CASAELSYEQYF. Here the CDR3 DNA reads TGTGCTAGTGCTGAACTTTCCTACGAGCAGTACTTC.

The CDR3 nucleotides are TGTGCCACCAGCAGAACCCCGGGGACTAGCACAGATACGCAGTATTTT. This gives the protein CATSRTPGTSTDTQYF. The chain uses TRBV15 and TRBJ2-3, with D possibly TRBD2 on 6 matching bases. V gave up 2 bases and J gave up 0 bases, with 12 bases separating them. The CDR3 is 16 residues long. Germline V CDR1 and CDR2: LNHNV, YYDKDF (reference sequence).

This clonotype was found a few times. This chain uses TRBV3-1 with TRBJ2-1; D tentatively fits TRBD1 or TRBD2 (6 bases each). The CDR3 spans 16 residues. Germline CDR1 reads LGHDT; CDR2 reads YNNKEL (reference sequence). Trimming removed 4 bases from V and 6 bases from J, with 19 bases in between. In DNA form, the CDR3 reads TGTGCCAGCAGCCGGCTAAGGGGGGCCAAGGGCAATGAGCAGTTCTTC. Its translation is CASSRLRGAKGNEQFF.

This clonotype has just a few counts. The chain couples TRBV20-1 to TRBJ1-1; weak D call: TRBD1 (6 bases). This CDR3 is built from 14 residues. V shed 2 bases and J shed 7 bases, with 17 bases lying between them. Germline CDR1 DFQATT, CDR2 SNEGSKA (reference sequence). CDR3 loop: CSARFITGADEAFF. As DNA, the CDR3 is TGCAGTGCTAGATTTATAACGGGGGCAGATGAAGCTTTCTTT.

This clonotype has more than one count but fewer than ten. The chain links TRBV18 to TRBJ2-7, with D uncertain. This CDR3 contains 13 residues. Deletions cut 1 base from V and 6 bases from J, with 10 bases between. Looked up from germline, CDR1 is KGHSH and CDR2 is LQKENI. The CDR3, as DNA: TGTGCCAGCTCACCACAGGGCTCTGGCGAGCAGTACTTC. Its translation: CASSPQGSGEQYF. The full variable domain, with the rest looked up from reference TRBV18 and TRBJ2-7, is NAGVMQNPRHLVRRRGQEARLRCSPMKGHSHVYWYRQLPEEGLKFMVYLQKENIIDESGMPKERFSAEFPKEGPSILRIQQVVRGDSAAYFCASSPQGSGEQYFGPGTRLTVT.

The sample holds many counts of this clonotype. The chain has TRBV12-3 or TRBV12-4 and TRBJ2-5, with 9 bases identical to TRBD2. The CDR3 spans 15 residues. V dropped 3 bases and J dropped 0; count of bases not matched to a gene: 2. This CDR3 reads CASSLGLAYQETQYF. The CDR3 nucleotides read TGTGCCAGCAGTTTGGGACTAGCCTACCAAGAGACCCAGTACTTC.

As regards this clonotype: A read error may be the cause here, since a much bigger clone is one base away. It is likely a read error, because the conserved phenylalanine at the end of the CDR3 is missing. In DNA form, the CDR3 reads TGCAGTGCTTCCCCCACCAATCAGCCCCAGCATCTT. It encodes CSASPTNQPQHL. The chain has TRBV20-1 and TRBJ1-5; D is unresolved. The CDR3 has 12 amino acids. The germline V gene encodes CDR1 DFQATT and CDR2 SNEGSKA (reference sequence). V was clipped by 5 bases and J by 3 bases, with 8 bases between them.

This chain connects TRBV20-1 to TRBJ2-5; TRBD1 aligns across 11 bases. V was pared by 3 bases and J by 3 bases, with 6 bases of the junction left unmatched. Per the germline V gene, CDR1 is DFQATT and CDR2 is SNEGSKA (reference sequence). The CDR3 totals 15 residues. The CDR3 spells CSASGQGALKETQYF. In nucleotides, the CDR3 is TGCAGTGCTAGTGGACAGGGGGCCTTAAAAGAGACCCAGTACTTC.

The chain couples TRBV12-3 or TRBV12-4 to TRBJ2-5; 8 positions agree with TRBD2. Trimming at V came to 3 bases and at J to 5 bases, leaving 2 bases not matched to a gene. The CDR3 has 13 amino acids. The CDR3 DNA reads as TGTGCCAGCAGTTTGACTAGCGAGGAGACCCAGTACTTC. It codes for CASSLTSEETQYF.

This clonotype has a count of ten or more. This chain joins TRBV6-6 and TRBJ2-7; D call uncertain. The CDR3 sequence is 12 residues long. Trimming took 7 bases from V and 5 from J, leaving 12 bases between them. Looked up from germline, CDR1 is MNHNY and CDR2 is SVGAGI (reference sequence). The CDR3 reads CASKRPEDEQYF. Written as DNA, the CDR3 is TGTGCCAGCAAACGCCCCGAGGACGAGCAGTACTTC.

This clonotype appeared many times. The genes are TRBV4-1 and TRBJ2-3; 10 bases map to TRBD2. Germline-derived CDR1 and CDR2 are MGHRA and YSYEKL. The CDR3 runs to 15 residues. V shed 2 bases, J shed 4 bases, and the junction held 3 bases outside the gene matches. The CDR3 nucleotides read TGCGCCAGCAGCCAACCTAGCGGGGGACCAGATACGCAGTATTTT. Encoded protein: CASSQPSGGPDTQYF.